This passage covers 17 T cell receptor beta chains from one sample sequenced in a study of T cells in Graves' hyperthyroidism and ophthalmopathy. RNA transcripts served as the template for amplifying TCR beta CDR3 regions. A set of HTBI primers served as the primers for a first-round RT-PCR of the TCR CDR3. One entry per CDR3 protein, called by TCRdb with MiXCR from the multiplex PCR reads. The repertoire has a few hundred thousand distinct CDR3 sequences, around 46% of them found once; the top ten carry approximately 7.5%. Specimen: peripheral blood or thyroid tissue (not recorded which). These receptors all stem from a woman in her late teens or twenties with Graves' hyperthyroidism.

This clonotype appeared many times. V and J are TRBV5-1 and TRBJ1-1; no firm D call. CDR3 length equals 14 residues. The germline CDR1 and CDR2 sequences are SGHRS and YFSETQ. V lost 4 bases to trimming and J lost 3 bases, with 13 bases between them. The CDR3 protein is CASSVTPAHTEAFF. CDR3 nucleotides: TGCGCCAGCAGCGTGACCCCCGCTCACACTGAAGCTTTCTTT. The full variable domain, completed using reference TRBV5-1 and TRBJ1-1, is KAGVTQTPRYLIKTRGQQVTLSCSPISGHRSVSWYQQTPGQGLQFLFEYFSETQRNKGNFPGRFSGRQFSNSRSEMNVSTLELGDSALYLCASSVTPAHTEAFFGQGTRLTVV.

As regards this clonotype: A much larger clone sits a single nucleotide away, making a read error possible. The chain links TRBV6-1 to TRBJ1-1; 7 bases line up with TRBD1. The CDR3 runs to 13 residues. With 6 bases clipped from V and 4 bases from J, the junction kept 5 bases outside the gene matches. Germline loops: CDR1 MNHNS, CDR2 SASEGT. For the CDR3, the DNA is TGTGCCAGCAGGGCCGCAGGGGGCACTGAAGCTTTCTTT. Protein product: CASRAAGGTEAFF.

Many counts were recorded for this clonotype. CDR3 nucleotides: TGTGCCAGCAGCCACTGGACAGGGGGAAACTATGGCTACACCTTC. Its protein product is CASSHWTGGNYGYTF. V gene TRBV5-8 combines with J gene TRBJ1-2; 10 bases agree with TRBD1. The V and J ends lost 4 bases and 2 bases, in that order; junction bases with no gene match: 5. The CDR3 runs to 15 residues. The germline V gene has CDR1 SGHTS and CDR2 YDEGEE.

V gene TRBV14 combines with J gene TRBJ2-7, with a weak D call TRBD1 (5 bases). The CDR3 contains 13 residues. Germline CDR1 is SGHDN and CDR2 is FVKESK. V lost 2 bases to trimming and J lost 3 bases, with 8 bases between them. This CDR3 reads CASSQRTHYEQYF. CDR3 in DNA: TGTGCCAGCAGCCAACGGACACACTACGAGCAGTACTTC.

The chain has TRBV11-2 and TRBJ2-6, with D perhaps TRBD1 (6 bases). Per the germline V gene, CDR1 is SGHAT and CDR2 is FQNNGV. This CDR3 spans 17 amino acids. V lost 5 bases and J lost 4, with 18 bases in between. This chain's CDR3 is CASSPNPQGSGANVLTF. For the CDR3, the DNA is TGTGCCAGCAGCCCGAATCCACAGGGCTCCGGGGCCAACGTCCTGACTTTC.

This clonotype was counted ten times or more. This chain connects TRBV11-3 to TRBJ1-6; D is uncertain. Per germline, CDR1 SGHNT and CDR2 YENEEA. The CDR3 is made up of 12 amino acids. The V and J ends lost 1 base and 11 bases respectively, with 6 bases between them. In DNA, the CDR3 is TGTGCCAGCAGCTTAGTGGGGACACCCCTCCACTTT. Translation gives CASSLVGTPLHF.

The genes are TRBV6-6 and TRBJ2-5; the D gene is possibly TRBD2 (5 bases). In germline, CDR1 is MNHNY, CDR2 SVGAGI (reference sequence). The length of the CDR3 is 15 residues. The germline V and J ends were trimmed by 5 bases and 4 bases, with 17 bases remaining between them. The CDR3 DNA sequence: TGTGCCAGCAGTGAAGCTTACTGGACTGCAGAGACCCAGTACTTC. Its protein product is CASSEAYWTAETQYF.

This clonotype showed up many times. Relative to the germline gene, one junction end is altered; a read error may explain this. This sequence joins TRBV6-5 and TRBJ1-1; 7 positions agree with TRBD1. The CDR3 is 11 amino acids. Looked up from germline, CDR1 is MNHEY and CDR2 is SVGAGI. In DNA, the CDR3 is TGTGCCTGCAGGGGGGACACTGAAGCTTTCTTT. Translation: CACRGDTEAFF.

V is TRBV29-1 and J is TRBJ1-2; a possible D gene is TRBD1 (5 bases). This CDR3 comprises 12 residues. CDR1 and CDR2 from the germline V gene are SQVTM and ANQGSEA. Trimming shortened V by 2 bases and J by 8 bases, and 12 bases separated the two germline ends. CDR3 protein: CSVEIGVDGYTF. The DNA for the CDR3 is TGCAGCGTTGAAATAGGGGTCGACGGCTACACCTTC. The full variable domain, with the rest looked up from reference TRBV29-1 and TRBJ1-2, is SAVISQKPSRDICQRGTSLTIQCQVDSQVTMMFWYRQQPGQSLTLIATANQGSEATYESGFVIDKFPISRPNLTFSTLTVSNMSPEDSSIYLCSVEIGVDGYTFGSGTRLTVV.

The chain's CDR3 is CASSFEPNSPLGGVRLNQPQHF. CDR3 nucleotide sequence: TGTGCCAGCAGTTTCGAGCCCAACAGCCCTTTAGGGGGAGTCAGGCTGAATCAGCCCCAGCATTTT. The chain has TRBV6-4 and TRBJ1-5; perhaps TRBD1 as D (6 bases). The germline V and J ends were trimmed by 5 bases and 4 bases, with 36 bases remaining between them. Germline CDR1 is MRHNA and CDR2 is SNTAGT. This CDR3 region has 22 residues.

The chain links TRBV12-3 or TRBV12-4 to TRBJ2-5; D is uncertain. The CDR3 contains 11 residues. The germline V and J ends were trimmed by 6 bases and 9 bases, with 11 bases remaining between them. The CDR3 sequence is CASSQDQPQYF. The CDR3 coding sequence is TGTGCCAGCAGCCAGGACCAGCCCCAGTACTTC.

This clonotype was observed many times. The chain uses TRBV24-1 and TRBJ1-3; D not resolved. Germline lookup yields CDR1 KGHDR and CDR2 SFDVKD. The V and J ends lost 9 bases and 4 bases respectively, with 9 bases between them. The CDR3 runs to 12 residues. CDR3 DNA: TGTGCCACCGCTGACTCCGGAAACACCATATATTTT. Its protein product is CATADSGNTIYF.

This clonotype ranks as medium-sized. V and J are TRBV15 and TRBJ2-6; TRBD1 matches at 9 bases. From germline, CDR1 is LNHNV and CDR2 YYDKDF (reference sequence). V lost 4 bases and J lost 1; bases outside the gene matches: 5. The CDR3 is made up of 17 amino acids. This CDR3 is CATSTSGQGSGANVLTF. The CDR3 DNA sequence: TGTGCCACCAGCACTTCGGGACAGGGTTCTGGGGCCAACGTCCTGACTTTC.

This clonotype occurred many times. V is TRBV14 and J is TRBJ1-4; TRBD1 is a possible D gene (5 bases). The V end was cut by 4 bases, the J end by 3 bases, with 12 bases between. This CDR3 is 15 amino acids long. Germline V gene lookup returns CDR1 SGHDN and CDR2 FVKESK. The CDR3 is CASSPLGGPNEKLFF. The CDR3 DNA sequence: TGTGCCAGCAGCCCACTCGGGGGTCCTAATGAAAAACTGTTTTTT.

The chain is built from TRBV7-3 and TRBJ1-2; the D gene is possibly TRBD1 (6 bases). The CDR3 covers 14 residues. Germline CDR1 reads SGHTA; CDR2 reads FQGTGA. V lost 5 bases, J lost 6 bases, and 16 bases lay in between. CDR3 in amino acids: CASSQAGDSDGYTF. In DNA, the CDR3 is TGTGCCAGCAGCCAAGCAGGGGATAGTGATGGCTACACCTTC.

This clonotype was seen a single time. The chain combines TRBV29-1 with TRBJ2-7, with no clear D. Germline lookup yields CDR1 SQVTM and CDR2 ANQGSEA. The germline V and J ends were trimmed by 3 bases and 10 bases, with 10 bases remaining between them. This CDR3 spans 10 amino acids. As DNA, the CDR3 is TGCAGCGTTGATACACCCGACCAGTACTTC. Translating it yields CSVDTPDQYF.

The V call is TRBV11-2, the J call TRBJ2-3; D ambiguous. Trimming took 4 bases from V and 6 from J, leaving 11 bases between them. CDR1 and CDR2 from the germline V gene are SGHAT and FQNNGV. This CDR3 spans 13 amino acids. CDR3: CASSSGRLDTQYF. CDR3 DNA sequence: TGTGCCAGCAGCTCCGGTCGGCTCGATACGCAGTATTTT. Together with reference TRBV11-2 and TRBJ2-3, the CDR3 gives the full variable domain: EAGVAQSPRYKIIEKRQSVAFWCNPISGHATLYWYQQILGQGPKLLIQFQNNGVVDDSQLPKDRFSAERLKGVDSTLKIQPAKLEDSAVYLCASSSGRLDTQYFGPGTRLTVL.